This is a list of T cell receptor beta chains from one sample in a study of T cell repertoires in cytomegalovirus infection. One entry per CDR3 protein, called by TCRdb with MiXCR from the reads. The sample carries about 270,000 distinct CDR3 sequences, about 20% recorded once. These receptors lack a known antigen. Specimen: cultured PBMCs, collected from culture after CMV antigen stimulation. All receptors derive from a human donor in good health (CMV status not recorded). Some clones in this sample may be carry-over from other donors' samples. Each CDR3 is given with its conserved first and last residue. A D gene is named only where the DNA matches it firmly. Where a row states a size, it is once, few, many or the class of an expanded clone; other rows omit it.

V gene: TRBV4-1
clone size: .
D gene: TRBD2
J gene: TRBJ2-3
CDR3 protein: CASSQERFTSGRTDTQYF
CDR3 DNA: TGTGCCAGCAGCCAAGAACGATTCACTAGCGGGAGGACAGATACGCAGTATTTT

V gene: TRBV29-1
clone size: .
D gene: .
J gene: TRBJ1-2
CDR3 protein: CSVERRNGYTF
CDR3 DNA: TGCAGCGTCGAGAGGCGGAATGGCTACACCTTC

V gene: TRBV19
clone size: few
D gene: .
J gene: TRBJ1-2
CDR3 protein: CASKRWGTVNYGYTF
CDR3 DNA: TGTGCCAGTAAGAGGTGGGGTACGGTTAACTATGGCTACACCTTC

V gene: TRBV7-8
clone size: .
D gene: TRBD1
J gene: TRBJ2-5
CDR3 protein: CASSLGTDQETQYF
CDR3 DNA: TGTGCCAGCAGCCTCGGGACAGACCAAGAGACCCAGTACTTC

V gene: TRBV27
clone size: few
D gene: .
J gene: TRBJ1-4
CDR3 protein: CASSLTASRTEKLFF
CDR3 DNA: TGTGCCAGCAGTTTAACAGCCTCCCGCACTGAAAAACTGTTTTTT

V gene: TRBV15
clone size: few
D gene: TRBD2
J gene: TRBJ2-5
CDR3 protein: CATSRDWTSGRLETQYF
CDR3 DNA: TGTGCCACCAGCAGAGACTGGACTAGCGGGAGATTAGAGACCCAGTACTTC

V gene: TRBV7-6
clone size: few
D gene: TRBD2
J gene: TRBJ2-2
CDR3 protein: CASSLARNRGTSRTTGELFF
CDR3 DNA: TGTGCCAGCAGCTTAGCGCGTAATAGAGGGACTAGCAGGACAACCGGGGAGCTATTTTTT

V gene: TRBV30
clone size: few
D gene: .
J gene: TRBJ1-1
CDR3 protein: CACSEQPNTEAFF
CDR3 DNA: TGTGCCTGTTCTGAACAGCCGAACACTGAAGCTTTCTTT

V gene: TRBV4-1
clone size: .
D gene: TRBD2
J gene: TRBJ2-5
CDR3 protein: CASSQEASGKETQYF
CDR3 DNA: TGCGCCAGCAGCCAAGAGGCTAGCGGGAAAGAGACCCAGTACTTC

V gene: TRBV10-3
clone size: few
D gene: .
J gene: TRBJ2-3
CDR3 protein: CAISGPSADTQYF
CDR3 DNA: TGTGCCATCAGTGGACCTAGCGCAGATACGCAGTATTTT

V gene: TRBV6-1
clone size: .
D gene: TRBD1
J gene: TRBJ1-1
CDR3 protein: CASRSPGQGNTEAFF
CDR3 DNA: TGTGCCAGCAGGAGCCCGGGACAGGGGAACACTGAAGCTTTCTTT

V gene: TRBV12-3/TRBV12-4
clone size: few
D gene: .
J gene: TRBJ2-1
CDR3 protein: CASSFLGGKSLNEQFF
CDR3 DNA: TGTGCCAGCAGTTTTTTGGGCGGGAAATCGCTCAATGAGCAGTTCTTC

V gene: TRBV20-1
clone size: .
D gene: .
J gene: TRBJ2-3
CDR3 protein: CSASGDTQYF
CDR3 DNA: TGCAGTGCCTCCGGGGATACGCAGTATTTT

V gene: TRBV29-1
clone size: .
D gene: TRBD1
J gene: TRBJ2-7
CDR3 protein: CSIQGAYEQYF
CDR3 DNA: TGCAGCATCCAGGGGGCCTACGAGCAGTACTTC

V gene: TRBV28
clone size: .
D gene: .
J gene: TRBJ2-5
CDR3 protein: CASSDPGTAQETQYF
CDR3 DNA: TGTGCCAGCAGTGACCCCGGGACGGCGCAAGAGACCCAGTACTTC

V gene: TRBV9
clone size: .
D gene: .
J gene: TRBJ1-4
CDR3 protein: CASSGDIYGEKLFF
CDR3 DNA: TGTGCCAGCAGCGGTGATATCTACGGGGAAAAACTGTTTTTT

V gene: TRBV12-3/TRBV12-4
clone size: many
D gene: TRBD1
J gene: TRBJ1-1
CDR3 protein: CASSPPRRGDTEAFF
CDR3 DNA: TGTGCCAGCAGTCCTCCCCGCAGGGGGGACACTGAAGCTTTCTTT

V gene: TRBV6-1
clone size: many
D gene: TRBD1
J gene: TRBJ1-5
CDR3 protein: CASRHDRGSNQPQHF
CDR3 DNA: TGTGCCAGCAGACACGACAGGGGGAGCAATCAGCCCCAGCATTTT

V gene: TRBV4-2
clone size: .
D gene: TRBD1
J gene: TRBJ2-1
CDR3 protein: CASSQEETGVNEQFF
CDR3 DNA: TGTGCCAGCAGCCAAGAAGAGACAGGGGTCAATGAGCAGTTCTTC

V gene: TRBV6-5
clone size: .
D gene: .
J gene: TRBJ2-3
CDR3 protein: CASSYRRAGTDTQYF
CDR3 DNA: TGTGCCAGCAGTTACAGGAGGGCCGGCACAGATACGCAGTATTTT

V gene: TRBV20-1
clone size: .
D gene: .
J gene: TRBJ2-1
CDR3 protein: CSARAEMTYNEQFF
CDR3 DNA: TGCAGTGCTAGGGCTGAGATGACCTACAATGAGCAGTTCTTC

V gene: TRBV7-2
clone size: many
D gene: .
J gene: TRBJ2-6
CDR3 protein: CASRLANSGANVLTF
CDR3 DNA: TGTGCCAGCAGGTTGGCCAACTCTGGGGCCAACGTCCTGACTTTC

V gene: TRBV7-9
clone size: many
D gene: .
J gene: TRBJ1-4
CDR3 protein: CASSLVAATNEKLFF
CDR3 DNA: TGTGCCAGCAGCTTAGTGGCCGCAACTAATGAAAAACTGTTTTTT

V gene: TRBV20-1
clone size: .
D gene: .
J gene: TRBJ2-3
CDR3 protein: CSARGPAVSTDTQYF
CDR3 DNA: TGCAGTGCTCGGGGGCCGGCAGTAAGCACAGATACGCAGTATTTT

V gene: TRBV12-3/TRBV12-4
clone size: .
D gene: .
J gene: TRBJ2-2
CDR3 protein: CASSFRGAVDTGELFF
CDR3 DNA: TGTGCCAGCAGTTTTCGGGGGGCGGTGGACACCGGGGAGCTGTTTTTT

V gene: TRBV9
clone size: .
D gene: TRBD1
J gene: TRBJ2-1
CDR3 protein: CASSVDGTDYNEQFF
CDR3 DNA: TGTGCCAGCAGCGTAGATGGGACAGACTACAATGAGCAGTTCTTC

V gene: TRBV10-3
clone size: few
D gene: .
J gene: TRBJ1-1
CDR3 protein: CAISEYPTPTLMNTEAFF
CDR3 DNA: TGTGCCATCAGTGAGTATCCGACACCCACCCTCATGAACACTGAAGCTTTCTTT

V gene: TRBV6-2/TRBV6-3
clone size: .
D gene: TRBD2
J gene: TRBJ2-1
CDR3 protein: CASSDGASGSKNEQFF
CDR3 DNA: TGTGCCAGCAGTGACGGGGCTAGCGGGAGTAAGAATGAGCAGTTCTTC

V gene: TRBV25-1
clone size: .
D gene: .
J gene: TRBJ2-3
CDR3 protein: CASSEYIDTQYF
CDR3 DNA: TGTGCCAGCAGTGAATATATAGATACGCAGTATTTT

V gene: TRBV20-1
clone size: .
D gene: TRBD2
J gene: TRBJ2-3
CDR3 protein: CSARPTSGSSYTQYF
CDR3 DNA: TGCAGTGCTAGACCGACTAGCGGGAGCTCTTATACGCAGTATTTT

V gene: TRBV7-2
clone size: many
D gene: .
J gene: TRBJ2-5
CDR3 protein: CASSLDPGIVSEGETQYF
CDR3 DNA: TGTGCCAGCAGCTTAGATCCGGGTATAGTATCGGAAGGCGAGACCCAGTACTTC

V gene: TRBV2
clone size: few
D gene: TRBD1
J gene: TRBJ2-2
CDR3 protein: CASKPGQGAIGELFF
CDR3 DNA: TGTGCCAGTAAACCGGGACAGGGGGCCATCGGGGAGCTGTTTTTT

V gene: TRBV9
clone size: .
D gene: .
J gene: TRBJ2-2
CDR3 protein: CASSVGGEVVSGELFF
CDR3 DNA: TGTGCCAGCAGCGTAGGAGGGGAAGTAGTATCCGGGGAGCTGTTTTTT

V gene: TRBV12-3/TRBV12-4
clone size: few
D gene: .
J gene: TRBJ2-2
CDR3 protein: CASSLRSGKAGELFF
CDR3 DNA: TGTGCCAGCAGCTTAAGGTCAGGGAAGGCCGGGGAGCTGTTTTTT

V gene: TRBV7-9
clone size: few
D gene: .
J gene: TRBJ2-2
CDR3 protein: CASSLRGAANTGELFF
CDR3 DNA: TGTGCCAGCAGCTTACGGGGGGCCGCGAACACCGGGGAGCTGTTTTTT

V gene: TRBV20-1
clone size: .
D gene: TRBD1
J gene: TRBJ1-1
CDR3 protein: CSARFGTGWITEAFF
CDR3 DNA: TGCAGTGCTAGATTTGGGACAGGGTGGATCACTGAAGCTTTCTTT

V gene: TRBV7-8
clone size: many
D gene: .
J gene: TRBJ2-7
CDR3 protein: CASSLGVGAATTYEQYF
CDR3 DNA: TGTGCCAGCAGCTTAGGAGTGGGGGCGGCCACAACCTACGAGCAGTACTTC

V gene: TRBV4-1
clone size: .
D gene: .
J gene: TRBJ2-1
CDR3 protein: CASSQDRSGSYNEQFF
CDR3 DNA: TGCGCCAGCAGCCAAGATCGGAGCGGCTCATACAATGAGCAGTTCTTC

V gene: TRBV12-3/TRBV12-4
clone size: few
D gene: TRBD1
J gene: TRBJ1-5
CDR3 protein: CASTPRQGNQPQHF
CDR3 DNA: TGTGCCAGCACCCCAAGACAGGGGAATCAGCCCCAGCATTTT

V gene: TRBV6-5
clone size: few
D gene: TRBD2
J gene: TRBJ2-5
CDR3 protein: CASKLGAGGQETQYF
CDR3 DNA: TGTGCCAGCAAATTAGGAGCGGGAGGGCAGGAGACCCAGTACTTC

V gene: TRBV24-1
clone size: few
D gene: TRBD2
J gene: TRBJ2-5
CDR3 protein: CATSDPAGLEETQYF
CDR3 DNA: TGTGCCACCAGTGACCCGGCGGGACTAGAGGAGACCCAGTACTTC

V gene: TRBV24-1
clone size: .
D gene: TRBD2
J gene: TRBJ2-1
CDR3 protein: CATSHREAPNEQFF
CDR3 DNA: TGTGCCACCAGTCACCGGGAGGCCCCGAATGAGCAGTTCTTC

V gene: TRBV4-3
clone size: .
D gene: .
J gene: TRBJ2-1
CDR3 protein: CASSQGTGVNEQFF
CDR3 DNA: TGCGCCAGCAGCCAGGGGACTGGGGTCAATGAGCAGTTCTTC

V gene: TRBV7-9
clone size: many
D gene: TRBD2
J gene: TRBJ2-1
CDR3 protein: CASSGGGYNEQFF
CDR3 DNA: TGTGCCAGCAGCGGCGGGGGATACAATGAGCAGTTCTTC

V gene: TRBV7-2
clone size: many
D gene: TRBD1
J gene: TRBJ2-1
CDR3 protein: CASSLLQGVYWNEQFF
CDR3 DNA: TGTGCCAGCAGCTTGTTACAGGGGGTCTATTGGAATGAGCAGTTCTTC

V gene: TRBV29-1
clone size: .
D gene: .
J gene: TRBJ1-1
CDR3 protein: CSAEASKVAEAFF
CDR3 DNA: TGCAGCGCGGAGGCCTCAAAGGTCGCTGAAGCTTTCTTT